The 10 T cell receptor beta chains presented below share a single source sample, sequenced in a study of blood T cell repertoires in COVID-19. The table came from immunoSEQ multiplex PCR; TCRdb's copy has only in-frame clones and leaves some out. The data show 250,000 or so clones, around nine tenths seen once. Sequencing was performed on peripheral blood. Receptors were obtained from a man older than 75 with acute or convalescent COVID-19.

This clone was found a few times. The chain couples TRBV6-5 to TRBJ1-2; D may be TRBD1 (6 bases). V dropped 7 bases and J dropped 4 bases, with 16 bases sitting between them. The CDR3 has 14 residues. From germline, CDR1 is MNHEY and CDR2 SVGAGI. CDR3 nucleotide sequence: TGTGCCAGCATGTCGACAGGAAAGGGCTATGGCTACACCTTC. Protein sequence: CASMSTGKGYGYTF.

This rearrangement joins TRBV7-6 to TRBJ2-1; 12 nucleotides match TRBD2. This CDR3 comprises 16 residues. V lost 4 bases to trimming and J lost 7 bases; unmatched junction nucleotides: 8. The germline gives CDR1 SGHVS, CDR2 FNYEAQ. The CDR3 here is CASSWGPSGRGNEQFF. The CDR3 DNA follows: TGTGCCAGCAGCTGGGGGCCTAGCGGGAGGGGGAATGAGCAGTTCTTC. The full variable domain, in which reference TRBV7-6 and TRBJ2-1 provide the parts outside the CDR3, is GAGVSQSPRYKVTKRGQDVALRCDPISGHVSLYWYRQALGQGPEFLTYFNYEAQQDKSGLPNDRFSAERPEGSISTLTIQRTEQRDSAMYRCASSWGPSGRGNEQFFGPGTRLTVL.

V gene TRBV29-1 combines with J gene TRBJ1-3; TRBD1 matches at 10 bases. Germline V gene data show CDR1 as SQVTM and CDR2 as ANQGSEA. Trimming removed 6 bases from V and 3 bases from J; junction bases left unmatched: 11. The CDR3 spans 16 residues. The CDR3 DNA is TGCAGCGTAATAGGCTTGGACAGGGGGAATGGAAACACCATATATTTT. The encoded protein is CSVIGLDRGNGNTIYF.

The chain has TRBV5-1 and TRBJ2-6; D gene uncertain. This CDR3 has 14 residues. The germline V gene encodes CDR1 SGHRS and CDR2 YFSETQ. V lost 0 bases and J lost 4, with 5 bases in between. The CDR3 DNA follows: TGCGCCAGCAGCTTGGGCGGCGGGGCCAACGTCCTGACTTTC. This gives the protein CASSLGGGANVLTF.

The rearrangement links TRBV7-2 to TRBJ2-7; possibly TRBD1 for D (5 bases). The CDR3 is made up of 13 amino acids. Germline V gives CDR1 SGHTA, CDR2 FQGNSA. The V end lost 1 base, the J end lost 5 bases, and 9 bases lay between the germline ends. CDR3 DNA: TGTGCCAGCAGCTTAGTCAGGGTAGACGAGCAGTACTTC. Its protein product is CASSLVRVDEQYF.

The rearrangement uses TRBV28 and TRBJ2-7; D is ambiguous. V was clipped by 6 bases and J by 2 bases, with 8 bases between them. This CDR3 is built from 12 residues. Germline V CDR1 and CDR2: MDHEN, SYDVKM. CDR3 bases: TGTGCCAGCAGCACCGAGACCTACGAGCAGTACTTC. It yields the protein CASSTETYEQYF.

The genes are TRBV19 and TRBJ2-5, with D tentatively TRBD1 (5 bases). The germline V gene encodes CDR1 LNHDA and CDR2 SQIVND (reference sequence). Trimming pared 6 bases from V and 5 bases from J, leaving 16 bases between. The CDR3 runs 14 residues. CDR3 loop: CASSVDRGRETQYF. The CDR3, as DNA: TGTGCCAGTAGCGTAGATAGGGGTAGGGAGACCCAGTACTTC.

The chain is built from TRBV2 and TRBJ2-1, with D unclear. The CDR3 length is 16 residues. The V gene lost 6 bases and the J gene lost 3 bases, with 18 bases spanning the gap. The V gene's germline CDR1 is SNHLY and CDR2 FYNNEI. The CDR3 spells CASSATLSAFYNEQFF. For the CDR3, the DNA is TGTGCCAGCAGCGCCACCTTAAGCGCCTTCTACAATGAGCAGTTCTTC.

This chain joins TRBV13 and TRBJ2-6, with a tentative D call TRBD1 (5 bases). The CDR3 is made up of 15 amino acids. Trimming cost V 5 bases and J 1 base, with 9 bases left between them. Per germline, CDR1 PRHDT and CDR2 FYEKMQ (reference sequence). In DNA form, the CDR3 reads TGTGCCAGCAGCCGCAGGGTATCTGGGGCCAACGTCCTGACTTTC. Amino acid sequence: CASSRRVSGANVLTF.

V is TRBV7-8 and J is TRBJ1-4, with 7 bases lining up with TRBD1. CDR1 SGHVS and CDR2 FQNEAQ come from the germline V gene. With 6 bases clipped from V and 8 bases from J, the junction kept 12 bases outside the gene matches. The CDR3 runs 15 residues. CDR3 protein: CASSPRGRLVEKLFF. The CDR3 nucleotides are TGTGCCAGCAGTCCTAGGGGGCGCTTAGTCGAAAAACTGTTTTTT.